These T cell receptor beta chains were read from a single sample in a study of cytomegalovirus exposure and HLA in healthy donors. The protocol was immunoSEQ multiplex PCR, while the TCRdb copy is restricted to in-frame clones and leaves out a portion. Here the sample spans 100,000 or so clones, 60% to 85% being singletons. Sequencing input: PBMCs. These receptors were collected from a middle-aged man in good health and CMV-seronegative. The CDR3 runs from the conserved cysteine through the conserved F or W. The D gene is left open where the match is weak. Size values are once, few and many counts, or a class for expanded clones, and some rows have none.

TRBV19,-,-,TRBJ2-7,CAVGANYESEQYF,TGTGCCGTAGGGGCCAATTACGAAAGCGAGCAGTACTTC
TRBV4-3,-,TRBD2,TRBJ2-1,CASSHRLAGGPEQSYNEQFF,TGCGCCAGCAGCCACAGACTAGCGGGAGGGCCAGAACAATCCTACAATGAGCAGTTCTTC
TRBV7-9,-,-,TRBJ2-7,CASSSPRTQAPYEQYF,TGTGCCAGCAGCTCTCCTCGCACACAGGCTCCGTACGAGCAGTACTTC
TRBV7-2,-,TRBD2,TRBJ2-3,CASSSLAGGPRTQYF,TGTGCCAGCAGCTCGCTAGCGGGAGGGCCGAGGACGCAGTATTTT
TRBV28,-,TRBD1,TRBJ1-6,CASSTNDRGPNSPLHF,TGTGCCAGCAGCACCAACGACAGGGGGCCTAATTCACCCCTCCACTTT
TRBV18,-,TRBD2,TRBJ2-1,CASSSQAGVSYNEQFF,TGTGCCAGCTCATCACAAGCGGGAGTCTCCTACAATGAGCAGTTCTTC
TRBV5-1,-,-,TRBJ2-7,CASSPGEKQYF,TGCGCCAGCAGCCCAGGGGAAAAGCAGTACTTC
TRBV2,few,TRBD1,TRBJ1-4,CASRYPGQHEKLFF,TGTGCCAGCAGATATCCGGGACAGCATGAAAAACTGTTTTTT
TRBV7-8,-,TRBD1,TRBJ2-1,CASSPDRDSYNEQFF,TGTGCCAGCAGCCCGGACAGGGACTCCTACAATGAGCAGTTCTTC
TRBV5-1,-,-,TRBJ2-6,CASSLDPGDVLTF,TGCGCCAGCAGCTTGGACCCGGGAGACGTCCTGACTTTC
TRBV28,-,-,TRBJ2-1,CASSGVLAASYNEQFF,TGTGCCAGCAGTGGGGTCCTAGCTGCCTCCTACAATGAGCAGTTCTTC
TRBV27,-,-,TRBJ1-4,CASSETIYRAGNEKLFF,TGTGCCAGCAGCGAAACTATTTACAGGGCCGGTAATGAAAAACTGTTTTTT
TRBV4-2,-,TRBD1,TRBJ1-1,CASSHLDRVTEAFF,TGTGCCAGCAGCCATTTAGACAGGGTCACTGAAGCTTTCTTT
TRBV7-2,few,TRBD1,TRBJ1-2,CASSSSSGQGAADGYTF,TGTGCCAGCAGCTCGAGCTCGGGACAGGGGGCGGCTGATGGCTACACCTTC
TRBV7-8,once,-,TRBJ2-6,CASSGGIVSGANVLTF,TGTGCCAGCAGCGGGGGGATAGTCTCTGGGGCCAACGTCCTGACTTTC
TRBV18,few,-,TRBJ1-1,CASSLGRSPKNTEAFF,TGTGCCAGCTCACTCGGCAGGTCTCCAAAGAACACTGAAGCTTTCTTT
TRBV11-3,-,-,TRBJ2-5,CASSLQEWETQYF,TGTGCCAGCAGCTTACAAGAGTGGGAGACCCAGTACTTC
TRBV10-3,-,-,TRBJ1-5,CAISQDGSQPQHF,TGTGCCATCAGTCAGGACGGGAGCCAGCCCCAGCATTTT
TRBV29-1,-,TRBD1,TRBJ1-1,CSVGATGGGMNTEAFF,TGCAGCGTGGGGGCGACAGGGGGCGGGATGAACACTGAAGCTTTCTTT
TRBV19,-,-,TRBJ2-3,CASGGKGVSTDTQYF,TGTGCCAGTGGGGGGAAGGGAGTTAGCACAGATACGCAGTATTTT
TRBV18,-,TRBD1,TRBJ2-7,CASSPLETGVHEQYF,TGTGCCAGCTCACCACTAGAGACAGGGGTCCACGAGCAGTACTTC
TRBV6-1,-,-,TRBJ1-5,CASSEATSFRPQHF,TGTGCCAGCAGTGAAGCCACAAGTTTCCGGCCCCAGCATTTT
TRBV30,-,TRBD1,TRBJ1-6,CAWSVSGGSSPLHF,TGTGCCTGGAGTGTATCAGGGGGCAGTTCACCCCTCCACTTT
TRBV28,-,-,TRBJ2-7,CASSSGSYYEQYF,TGTGCCAGCAGTTCCGGGAGTTACTACGAGCAGTACTTC
TRBV2,-,TRBD2,TRBJ2-1,CASTLNRGGLNEQFF,TGTGCCAGCACACTTAACCGGGGGGGGTTAAATGAGCAGTTCTTC
TRBV29-1,-,-,TRBJ2-7,CSVVDYGEQYF,TGCAGCGTTGTTGACTACGGGGAGCAGTACTTC
TRBV27,-,-,TRBJ1-4,CASKTEKEKLFF,TGTGCCAGCAAGACAGAGAAGGAAAAACTGTTTTTT
TRBV6-1,-,-,TRBJ1-1,CASSSNRNTEAFF,TGTGCCAGCAGTTCAAACAGGAACACTGAAGCTTTCTTT
TRBV7-9,-,-,TRBJ2-5,CASSPSFRDQETQYF,TGTGCCAGCAGCCCGAGTTTCCGGGACCAAGAGACCCAGTACTTC